Given below is one TCR beta chain in context. Its antigen is not known. Primers included in the PCR were 60 Vbeta and 13 Jbeta primers. This table comes from immunoSEQ multiplex PCR, and its TCRdb copy is limited to in-frame clones, with some not included. The table shows around 170,000 clones, with more than 75% occurring only once. This record belongs to a study of cytomegalovirus exposure and HLA in healthy donors. Study outcomes and limitations: Several top significant clusters appeared, in a later analysis, to be linked to common viral pathogens. Later analysis showed most CMV-associated TCR beta chains appearing HLA-restricted.

The CDR3 is 14 residues long. The ends were cut back, 0 bases at V and 7 bases at J, with 11 bases in the middle. Germline CDR1 SGHRS, CDR2 YFSETQ. The genes are TRBV5-1 and TRBJ2-1; D unclear. The sample consisted of PBMCs. The receptor comes from a woman under 30 in good health and CMV-seronegative. DNA for the CDR3: TGCGCCAGCAGCTTGGCCAGGTCTGGGAATGAGCAGTTCTTC. It specifies CASSLARSGNEQFF. Full variable domain (remainder filled in from reference TRBV5-1 and TRBJ2-1): KAGVTQTPRYLIKTRGQQVTLSCSPISGHRSVSWYQQTPGQGLQFLFEYFSETQRNKGNFPGRFSGRQFSNSRSEMNVSTLELGDSALYLCASSLARSGNEQFFGPGTRLTVL.